The T cell receptor (beta chain) under discussion was sequenced for a study of T cell responses to AZD1222 COVID-19 vaccine. Whole-study results and caveats: Donor demographics were predominantly white British with a female majority; clonal diversity may be underestimated. The study reported that nearly half of spike-specific TCRs target unmutated variant regions. Spike-specific TCR repertoires showed rising breadth and depth after two AZD1222 doses. The span of vaccine-associated CD4 TCRs extended across spike, with dominance at 160-218 and 743-854.

Trimming stripped 0 bases from V and 8 bases from J, with 10 bases between. Germline lookup yields CDR1 ENHRY and CDR2 SYGVKD. This CDR3 comprises 13 residues. Repertoires were generated with immunoSEQ multiplex PCR, while TCRdb's copy carries only in-frame clones and drops some. The table shows about 150,000 clones, with 91% occurring only once. On this clone: Its antigen is still unknown.

The sequencing here drew on peripheral blood, taken on day 0 of AZD1222 vaccination. The J gene is TRBJ1-2, the V gene TRBV10-3; D is unclear. This TCR was recovered from an adult in good health. In nucleotides, the CDR3 is TGTGCCATCAGTGAGTCATACCAATGGGGCTACACCTTC. It specifies CAISESYQWGYTF.